The 16 T cell receptor beta chains below come from one sample, sequenced in a study of control samples from healthy donors and cancer patients. Assay used: immunoSEQ multiplex PCR; TCRdb lists only in-frame clones, some missing. The table lists some 120,000 clones, roughly 92% of them singletons, with 0.55% to 0.65% in the top ten. Specimen: PBMCs. The receptors come from a man of 80 years or more with head and neck cancer.

The chain uses TRBV13 and TRBJ2-1, with unresolved D. Germline V gene sequence: CDR1 PRHDT, CDR2 FYEKMQ (reference sequence). The germline V and J ends were trimmed by 5 bases and 9 bases, with 11 bases remaining between them. The length of the CDR3 is 12 residues. The CDR3 loop reads CASSLNNIEQFF. CDR3 bases: TGTGCCAGCAGCCTAAATAATATTGAGCAGTTCTTC.

The chain carries TRBV30 and TRBJ2-7; D is uncertain. Trimming pared 3 bases from V and 3 bases from J, leaving 9 bases between. The germline gives CDR1 GTSNPN, CDR2 SVGIG (reference sequence). This CDR3 is 12 amino acids long. The CDR3 region is CAWSFRNYEQYF. The DNA of the CDR3 is TGTGCCTGGAGCTTTAGGAACTACGAGCAGTACTTC.

The V and J genes are TRBV6-6 and TRBJ2-7, with 8 nucleotides matching TRBD2. The CDR3 has 15 amino acids. Germline V gene lookup returns CDR1 MNHNY and CDR2 SVGAGI (reference sequence). V lost 0 bases to trimming and J lost 4 bases; unmatched junction nucleotides: 5. CDR3 sequence reads: CASSYSSGSGYEQYF. The CDR3 DNA reads TGTGCCAGCAGTTACTCGAGCGGGAGCGGGTACGAGCAGTACTTC.

The genes are TRBV18 and TRBJ1-4, with D perhaps matching TRBD1 (6 bases). There are 13 residues in the CDR3. V was clipped by 5 bases and J by 5 bases, with 9 bases between them. Germline CDR1 KGHSH, CDR2 LQKENI. CDR3 region: CASSMGANEKLFF. The CDR3 region has the DNA TGTGCCAGCTCAATGGGGGCCAATGAAAAACTGTTTTTT. The full variable domain, in which reference TRBV18 and TRBJ1-4 provide the parts outside the CDR3, is NAGVMQNPRHLVRRRGQEARLRCSPMKGHSHVYWYRQLPEEGLKFMVYLQKENIIDESGMPKERFSAEFPKEGPSILRIQQVVRGDSAAYFCASSMGANEKLFFGSGTQLSVL.

V and J are TRBV5-1 and TRBJ2-1, with 7 bases that match TRBD1. Trimming cost V 3 bases and J 8 bases; bases outside gene matches: 2. Germline CDR1 and CDR2: SGHRS and YFSETQ. The CDR3 covers 12 residues. As DNA, the CDR3 is TGCGCCAGCAGCTCACAGGGGTATGAGCAGTTCTTC. It yields the protein CASSSQGYEQFF.

The count of this clone is one. The V and J genes are TRBV10-3 and TRBJ2-7; a weak D match, TRBD1 (7 bases). V lost 6 bases and J lost 6, with 21 bases in between. The CDR3 extends over 15 amino acids. Per the germline V gene, CDR1 is ENHRY and CDR2 is SYGVKD. As DNA, the CDR3 is TGTGCCATCAGGGGGGGAGCCAAACAGGGGACCGAGCAGTACTTC. It yields the protein CAIRGGAKQGTEQYF.

J is TRBJ1-2 and V is TRBV7-9; TRBD1 matches at 7 bases. Trimming cost V 6 bases and J 4 bases; bases outside gene matches: 8. The CDR3 runs to 14 residues. Germline CDR1 and CDR2: SEHNR and FQNEAQ (reference sequence). The CDR3 sequence is CASSFQGEGYGYTF. The DNA of the CDR3 is TGTGCCAGCAGTTTCCAGGGGGAGGGCTATGGCTACACCTTC.

The V call is TRBV13, the J call TRBJ2-3, with no clear D. The germline V gene encodes CDR1 PRHDT and CDR2 FYEKMQ (reference sequence). This CDR3 has 13 amino acids. Trimming removed 5 bases from V and 5 bases from J, with 11 bases in between. The CDR3 is CASSPGGGDTQYF. The CDR3 DNA sequence: TGTGCCAGCAGCCCGGGTGGCGGAGATACGCAGTATTTT.

V gene TRBV19 combines with J gene TRBJ2-2; TRBD2 matches 11 bases. Per germline, CDR1 LNHDA and CDR2 SQIVND (reference sequence). Trimming took 5 bases from V and 5 from J; bases not matched to a gene: 4. The CDR3 is 15 amino acids. CDR3 nucleotide sequence: TGTGCCAGTAGTCCTAGCGGGGGGCAGACCGGGGAGCTGTTTTTT. Translated: CASSPSGGQTGELFF.

This rearrangement joins TRBV12-5 to TRBJ2-2, with no clear D. This CDR3 has 16 amino acids. With 0 bases removed from V and 6 bases from J, the gap between germline ends came to 14 bases. CDR1 LGHNT and CDR2 FRNRAP come from the germline V gene. The CDR3 nucleotides read TGTGCTAGTGGTTTGGTTAGAGGATTATACGCCGGGGAGCTGTTTTTT. Protein product: CASGLVRGLYAGELFF.

The rearrangement joins TRBV6-5 to TRBJ1-1; 8 bases fit TRBD1. V lost 6 bases to trimming and J lost 10 bases; unmatched junction nucleotides: 10. The germline gives CDR1 MNHEY, CDR2 SVGAGI. The CDR3 consists of 13 residues. The CDR3 DNA reads as TGTGCCAGCAGCTTCGGACAGGGAAGGCGAGCTTTCTTT. It translates to CASSFGQGRRAFF.

This clone is a singleton in its sample. The J gene is TRBJ1-2, the V gene TRBV6-5; a possible D gene is TRBD1 (6 bases). The V gene lost 6 bases and the J gene lost 8 bases, with 13 bases spanning the gap. The CDR3 is made up of 12 amino acids. Germline V gene lookup returns CDR1 MNHEY and CDR2 SVGAGI. CDR3 DNA: TGTGCCAGCAGCCTCAGGGGTATGGGCTACACCTTC. It translates to CASSLRGMGYTF.

This chain joins TRBV12-3 or TRBV12-4 and TRBJ2-7; the match to TRBD1 covers 7 bases. V lost 1 base, J lost 5 bases, and 2 bases stayed unmatched. The CDR3 is 13 amino acids. CDR3 protein: CASSLGGGHEQYF. The DNA of the CDR3 is TGTGCCAGCAGTTTAGGAGGGGGCCACGAGCAGTACTTC.

V and J are TRBV29-1 and TRBJ1-5, with 11 bases identical to TRBD1. Trimming took 6 bases from V and 15 from J; bases not matched to a gene: 7. CDR3 length equals 11 residues. Germline V lookup: CDR1 SQVTM, CDR2 ANQGSEA. The CDR3 sequence is CSVGTGGARHF. In DNA, the CDR3 is TGCAGCGTAGGGACAGGGGGGGCCCGGCATTTT.

The CDR3 spells CASSLGPGTKDQPQHF. CDR3 sequence (DNA): TGTGCCAGCAGCTTGGGACCGGGGACGAAGGATCAGCCCCAGCATTTT. The chain couples TRBV5-6 to TRBJ1-5, with a tentative D call TRBD1 (5 bases). The CDR3 length is 16 residues. The ends were cut back, 0 bases at V and 5 bases at J, with 15 bases in the middle. Germline values: CDR1 SGHDT, CDR2 YYEEEE.

This chain links TRBV4-1 with TRBJ2-7, with 8 bases fitting TRBD2. J was trimmed by 0 bases and V by 0 bases; bases with no gene match: 4. The CDR3 consists of 16 residues. Germline V gives CDR1 MGHRA, CDR2 YSYEKL. CDR3 loop: CASSQDLGLDSYEQYF. The CDR3 nucleotides are TGCGCCAGCAGCCAAGATCTGGGACTAGACTCCTACGAGCAGTACTTC.